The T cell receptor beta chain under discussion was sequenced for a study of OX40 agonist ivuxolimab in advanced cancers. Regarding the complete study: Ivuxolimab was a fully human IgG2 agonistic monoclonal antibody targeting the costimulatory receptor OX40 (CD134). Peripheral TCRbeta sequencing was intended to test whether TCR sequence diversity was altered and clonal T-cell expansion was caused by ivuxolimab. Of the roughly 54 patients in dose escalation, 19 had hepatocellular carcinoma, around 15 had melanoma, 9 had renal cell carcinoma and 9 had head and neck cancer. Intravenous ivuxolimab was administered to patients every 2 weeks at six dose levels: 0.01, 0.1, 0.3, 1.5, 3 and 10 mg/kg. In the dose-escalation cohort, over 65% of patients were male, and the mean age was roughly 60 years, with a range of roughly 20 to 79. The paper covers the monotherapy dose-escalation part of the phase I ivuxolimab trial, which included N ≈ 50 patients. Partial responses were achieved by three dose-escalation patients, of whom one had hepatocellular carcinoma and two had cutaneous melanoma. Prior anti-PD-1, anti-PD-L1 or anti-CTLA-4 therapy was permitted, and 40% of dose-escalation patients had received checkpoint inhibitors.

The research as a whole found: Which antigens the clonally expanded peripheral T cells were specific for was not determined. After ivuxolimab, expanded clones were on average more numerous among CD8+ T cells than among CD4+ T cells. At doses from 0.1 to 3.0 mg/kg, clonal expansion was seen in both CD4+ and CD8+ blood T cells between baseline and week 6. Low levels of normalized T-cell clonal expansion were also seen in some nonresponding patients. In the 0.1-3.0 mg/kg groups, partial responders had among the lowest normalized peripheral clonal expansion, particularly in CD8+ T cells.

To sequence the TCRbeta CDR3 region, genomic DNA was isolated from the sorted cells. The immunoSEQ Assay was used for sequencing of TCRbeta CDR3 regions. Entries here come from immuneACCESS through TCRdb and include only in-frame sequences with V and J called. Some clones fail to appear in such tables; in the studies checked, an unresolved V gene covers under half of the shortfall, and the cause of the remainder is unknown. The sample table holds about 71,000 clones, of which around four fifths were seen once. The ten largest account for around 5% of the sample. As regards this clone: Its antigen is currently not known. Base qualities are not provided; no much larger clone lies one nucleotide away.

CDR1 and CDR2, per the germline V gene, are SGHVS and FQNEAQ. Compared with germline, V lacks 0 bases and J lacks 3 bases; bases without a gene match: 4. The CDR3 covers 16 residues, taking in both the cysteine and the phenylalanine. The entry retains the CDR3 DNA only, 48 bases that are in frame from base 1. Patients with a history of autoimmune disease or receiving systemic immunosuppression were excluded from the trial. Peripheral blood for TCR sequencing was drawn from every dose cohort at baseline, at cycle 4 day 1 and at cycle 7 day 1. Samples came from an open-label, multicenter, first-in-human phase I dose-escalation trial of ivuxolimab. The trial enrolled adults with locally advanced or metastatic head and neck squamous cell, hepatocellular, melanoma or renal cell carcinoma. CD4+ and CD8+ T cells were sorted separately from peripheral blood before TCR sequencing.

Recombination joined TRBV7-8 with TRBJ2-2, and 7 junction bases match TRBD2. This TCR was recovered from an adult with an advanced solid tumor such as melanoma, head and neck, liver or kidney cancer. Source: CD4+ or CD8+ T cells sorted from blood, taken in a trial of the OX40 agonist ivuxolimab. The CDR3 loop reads CASSLAGGSYTGELFF. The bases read TGTGCCAGCAGCTTAGCGGGCGGGAGTTACACCGGGGAGCTGTTTTTT.